The following is a T cell receptor beta chain sequence with its context. Which antigen it targets is not known. No much larger clone exists at a distance of one base, and base qualities are not known. The immunoSEQ Assay, a bias-controlled multiplex PCR, was used to amplify TCRbeta CDR3 regions from genomic DNA. Per the authors' processing: Nucleated cell counts per sample were estimated from amplification of reference gene primers within the assay. Sequence reads were collapsed and filtered to measure the absolute abundance of every unique TCRbeta CDR3 rearrangement. Productive Simpson clonality was computed per sample as the square root of Simpson's diversity index over productive rearrangements. Drawn from immuneACCESS, this table holds only the in-frame rearrangements with V and J called that TCRdb kept. Clones are partly lost; checked studies trace under half to an unresolved V gene and leave the rest unexplained. D and trimming were read from the DNA, whereas the V and J calls and clone size are those reported in that table. The sample table contains over 150,000 clones; only one count was recorded for 80% to 90% of them. The top ten hold around 7.9% of the sample.

Participants in the prospective study were aged roughly 18 to 89 years, lived in more than 20 United States geographic areas, and enrolled through a virtual design. In the prospective study, participants were assigned to cohorts based on the clinical history participants reported in a screening survey and a study questionnaire. Recovered participants in ImmuneRACE Cohort 3 were defined as having two consecutive negative NP/OP PCR tests, clearance from a healthcare professional, or resolution of symptoms. In the prospective study, whole blood, serum and a nasopharyngeal or oropharyngeal swab were collected from each participant by mobile phlebotomists. Participants in the prospective study had the option to provide additional blood draws and questionnaires over a roughly 2-month period. Blood samples from the prospective study were shipped frozen or at room temperature prior to DNA extraction. These data are taken from a study of blood T cell repertoires in COVID-19 (dated by TCRdb to about 2020). About the full investigation: The collaborator samples originated in the United States, Italy and Spain and spanned the acute and convalescent phases of COVID-19. Deeply sampled blood TCRbeta repertoires from subjects exposed to, actively infected with, or recovered from COVID-19 were included in the dataset. Samples were obtained from the ongoing ImmuneRACE study (first 160 participants) and from about 1,300 subjects provided by 6 global collaborators. A de-identified subject ID, COVID-19 status, age in years and sex were almost always included in the sample metadata. Where available, HLA class I and class II types were obtained from metadata supplied by the sample provider rather than from assay-based typing. The repertoires were released in a freely available public database intended as a resource for research on the immune response to SARS-CoV-2. The prospective study material was composed of cDNA or gDNA derived from T cells, B-cell-depleted T cells, or PBMCs. Here is what the overall study found, with its caveats: How much clinical and demographic metadata was included differed by source and by participant, and the metadata was provided uncurated.

Measured from the cysteine to the phenylalanine, the CDR3 is 17 residues long. Only the CDR3 part of the read is kept: 51 bases, read in frame from the first base. Per the germline V gene, MNHEY is the CDR1 and SVGEGT is the CDR2. Trimming takes 0 bases from V and 1 base from J, and the germline ends sit 13 bases apart. The receptor chain draws on TRBV6-2 or TRBV6-3 and TRBJ2-1, and possibly TRBD1, on 6 matching bases. Sample: PBMCs or T cells enriched from blood (not recorded which). This clonotype was obtained from a man aged 50 or older who had recovered from COVID-19. The CDR3 protein: CASSYSGAFPSYNEQFF. The nucleotide sequence is TGTGCCAGCAGTTACTCGGGGGCCTTCCCATCCTACAATGAGCAGTTCTTC.